These T cell receptor beta chains were read from a single sample in a study of CD8 T cells in ankylosing spondylitis. From the 5' RACE reads, TCRdb called clonotypes with MiXCR, one entry per CDR3 protein. The table lists 200,000 to 300,000 distinct CDR3 sequences, approximately 12% of them singletons, with under 7% in the top ten. Sequencing input: blood, either unsorted or a sorted T cell fraction (not recorded which). These receptors all come from a male donor with ankylosing spondylitis or in good health (not recorded which). Each CDR3 is given with its conserved first and last residue. The D gene is left open where the match is weak. Some rows have no size entry. The others give once, few or many, or a class for an expanded clone.

v_call,clone_size,j_call,d_call,cdr3_nt,cdr3_aa
TRBV11-2,many,TRBJ2-1,TRBD1,TGTGCCCGCCCAGGGGGCTACAATGAGCAGTTCTTC,CARPGGYNEQFF
TRBV28,NA,TRBJ2-3,NA,TGTGCCAGCAGTGGCGGAGGGGCCTCAGATACGCAGTATTTT,CASSGGGASDTQYF
TRBV12-3/TRBV12-4,many,TRBJ2-2,NA,TGTGCCAGCAGTCCCGGTCGAGGAAGGATCGGGGAGCTGTTTTTT,CASSPGRGRIGELFF
TRBV11-2,many,TRBJ2-3,NA,TGTGCCAGCAGCTTTTTGCAACCGGTCGGGACAGATACGCAGTATTTT,CASSFLQPVGTDTQYF
TRBV7-2,many,TRBJ2-1,NA,TGTGCCAGCAGCTTAAGGATAGGATATAGCTCCTACAATGAGCAGTTCTTC,CASSLRIGYSSYNEQFF
TRBV6-1,few,TRBJ1-3,NA,TGTGCCAGCAGTCGAACTACGGGGCTCGGAAACACCATATATTTT,CASSRTTGLGNTIYF
TRBV11-2,once,TRBJ1-2,TRBD1,TGTGCCAGCAGGCCAGGGGGTTCGGTGGATGGCTACACCTTC,CASRPGGSVDGYTF
TRBV6-1,NA,TRBJ2-7,TRBD1,TGTGCCAGCAGGGGACAGGGTTTAAGCTCCTACGAGCAGTACTTC,CASRGQGLSSYEQYF
TRBV5-6,many,TRBJ2-2,NA,TGTGCCAGCAGCTTGTCTGGAGGGCCAGGGCTATACACCGGGGAGCTGTTTTTT,CASSLSGGPGLYTGELFF
TRBV5-1,many,TRBJ2-3,TRBD2,TGCGCCAGCAGTTATCTAGCGGTGTTACGAGATACGCAGTATTTT,CASSYLAVLRDTQYF
TRBV5-6,NA,TRBJ1-1,TRBD1,TGTGCCAGCAGAACCGGGACAGGGAGCGGGAACACTGAAGCTTTCTTT,CASRTGTGSGNTEAFF
TRBV5-1,few,TRBJ2-7,NA,TGCGCCAGCAGCTTTGTGGGCCTCGAGCAGTACTTC,CASSFVGLEQYF
TRBV5-1,few,TRBJ2-7,NA,TGCGCCAGCAGCTTGGGCCAGCTAGTTTCCGAGCAGTACTTC,CASSLGQLVSEQYF
TRBV6-5,many,TRBJ1-6,NA,TGTGCCAGCAGCTTCGAGGGGGGACCCCTCCACTTT,CASSFEGGPLHF
TRBV12-3/TRBV12-4,NA,TRBJ2-1,TRBD2,TGTGCCAGCAGAGTTCGAAGTGGGCGGGAGGTTGATGAGCAGTTCTTC,CASRVRSGREVDEQFF
TRBV11-2,few,TRBJ2-5,TRBD2,TGTGCCAGCAGCACTGGGACTAGCGGGAGCTTTTGGAGAGAGACCCAGTACTTC,CASSTGTSGSFWRETQYF
TRBV15,NA,TRBJ1-4,NA,TGTGCCACCAGCAGGGACAGCACGTTGGATGAAAAACTGTTTTTT,CATSRDSTLDEKLFF
TRBV28,few,TRBJ2-3,TRBD2,TGTGCCAGCAGCCCCGGACTAGCGTTGACAGATACGCAGTATTTT,CASSPGLALTDTQYF
TRBV7-3,many,TRBJ2-7,NA,TGTGCCTACCATTCCGGGACCCCTTATTACGAGCAGTACTTC,CAYHSGTPYYEQYF
TRBV5-3,NA,TRBJ2-1,TRBD2,TGTGCCGAATCCCCCGGGACTAACCTACATCCCGCCTTAAACCGAGGATACAATGAGCAGTTCTTC,CAESPGTNLHPALNRGYNEQFF
TRBV7-9,NA,TRBJ2-1,NA,TGTTCCAGCAGCTTAGGGGACTACAATGAGCAGTTCTTC,CSSSLGDYNEQFF
TRBV9,many,TRBJ2-2,NA,TGTGCCAGCAGCGCATTAACGGGGTCCGGGGAGCTGTTTTTT,CASSALTGSGELFF
TRBV29-1,many,TRBJ1-5,NA,TGCAGCGTGCTTGGAGTCGGCAATCAGCCCCAGCATTTT,CSVLGVGNQPQHF
TRBV5-1,many,TRBJ1-2,NA,TGCGCCAGCAGCTCGTCAGTATATGGCTACACCTTC,CASSSSVYGYTF
TRBV7-6,many,TRBJ1-4,NA,TGTGCCAGCGCTCGAGGGCATTCGGGTGAAAAACTGTTTTTT,CASARGHSGEKLFF
TRBV2,few,TRBJ2-1,NA,TGTGCCAGCACTGAGCTTCCCTACAATGAGCAGTTCTTC,CASTELPYNEQFF
TRBV10-3,few,TRBJ2-3,NA,TGTGCCATCAGTTTCGCGGCAAGCACAGATACGCAGTATTTT,CAISFAASTDTQYF
TRBV20-1,many,TRBJ2-5,TRBD2,TGCAGTGCTGCCCCCTCTAGCGGGCAAGAGACCCAGTACTTC,CSAAPSSGQETQYF
TRBV3-1,many,TRBJ2-7,TRBD2,TGTGCCAGCAGCCCGGGACTAGACACCTACGAGCAGTACTTC,CASSPGLDTYEQYF
TRBV4-1,many,TRBJ2-2,TRBD1,TGCGCCAGCAGCCAGGGACAGGGGAGAGACACCGGGGAGCTGTTTTTT,CASSQGQGRDTGELFF
TRBV9,NA,TRBJ2-3,NA,TGTGCCAGCAGCGCTGCTAAAGAGGCAGATACGCAGTATTTT,CASSAAKEADTQYF
TRBV12-3/TRBV12-4,many,TRBJ1-1,NA,TGTGCCAGCAGTATAAGCACGAGGGGCTTTCGGATGAACACTGAAGCTTTCTTT,CASSISTRGFRMNTEAFF
TRBV4-2,NA,TRBJ2-1,NA,TGTGCCAGCAGCCAGACCATTGGGGTGGAAGAGCAGTTCTTC,CASSQTIGVEEQFF
TRBV20-1,NA,TRBJ1-6,TRBD1,TGCAGTGCTAGGGACAGGGAAAATTCACCCCTCCACTTT,CSARDRENSPLHF
TRBV30,few,TRBJ2-1,NA,TGTGCCTGGAGTGACGGCAGATTTAACAATGAGCAGTTCTTC,CAWSDGRFNNEQFF
TRBV7-9,few,TRBJ2-1,TRBD2,TGTGCCAGCAGCTTAATGGGGACTAGGTACAATGAGCAGTTCTTC,CASSLMGTRYNEQFF
TRBV6-4,NA,TRBJ2-3,NA,TGTGCCAGCAGTGACTCGGAGACAGATACGCAGTATTTT,CASSDSETDTQYF
TRBV7-7,NA,TRBJ1-1,NA,TGTGCCAGCAGTCCTATGGTGAACACTGAAGCTTTCTTT,CASSPMVNTEAFF
TRBV20-1,many,TRBJ2-7,NA,TGCAGTGCTCCCCTCCCAGGACTTGGCTACGAGCAGTACTTC,CSAPLPGLGYEQYF
TRBV6-1,many,TRBJ2-3,TRBD2,TGTGCCAGCAGTAGAAGCGGGGAAGGCACAGATACGCAGTATTTT,CASSRSGEGTDTQYF
TRBV27,many,TRBJ2-3,TRBD1,TGTGCCAGCAGTTTCAGAAACAGGGGAACAGATACGCAGTATTTT,CASSFRNRGTDTQYF
TRBV9,many,TRBJ2-7,TRBD2,TGTGCCAGCAGCGCCACCGGGACTAGAGCCTACGAGCAGTACTTC,CASSATGTRAYEQYF
TRBV20-1,few,TRBJ2-3,TRBD2,TGCAGTGCCGGGACTAGCGGGGGGGGCCGCACAGATACGCAGTATTTT,CSAGTSGGGRTDTQYF
TRBV12-5,NA,TRBJ2-7,TRBD2,TGTGCTAGTGGTTTTCCGGGACTAGCGGGAAGGCAGTACTTC,CASGFPGLAGRQYF
TRBV5-1,many,TRBJ2-7,TRBD1,TGCGCCAGCAGCCCAAGGGACAGGGGGGACGAGCAGTACTTC,CASSPRDRGDEQYF
TRBV12-3/TRBV12-4,many,TRBJ2-2,NA,TGTGCCAGCAGTTGGCTCGCGGTCGCGAACACCGGGGAGCTGTTTTTT,CASSWLAVANTGELFF
TRBV24-1,many,TRBJ2-5,TRBD2,TGTGCCACCAGTGGCAGGACTAGCGGGCGGTACCAAGAGACCCAGTACTTC,CATSGRTSGRYQETQYF
TRBV7-7,NA,TRBJ2-2,NA,TGTGCCAGCAGCTTAGGCCCTTCGGACCCCGGGGAGCTGTTTTTT,CASSLGPSDPGELFF